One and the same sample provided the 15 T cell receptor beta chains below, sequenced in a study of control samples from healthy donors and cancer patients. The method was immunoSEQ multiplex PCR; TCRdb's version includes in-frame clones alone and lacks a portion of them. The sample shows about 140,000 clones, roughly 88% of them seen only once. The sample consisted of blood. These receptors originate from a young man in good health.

The CDR3 sequence is CASTHGSGRLNTGELFF. The CDR3 nucleotides are TGTGCCAGCACCCATGGTTCGGGACGCTTAAACACCGGGGAGCTGTTTTTT. The chain uses TRBV4-2 and TRBJ2-2; D assignment may be TRBD1 or TRBD2 (5 bases each). Germline V gene sequence: CDR1 LGHNA, CDR2 YNFKEQ. This CDR3 spans 17 amino acids. V was trimmed by 7 bases and J by 2 bases, leaving 20 bases between them.

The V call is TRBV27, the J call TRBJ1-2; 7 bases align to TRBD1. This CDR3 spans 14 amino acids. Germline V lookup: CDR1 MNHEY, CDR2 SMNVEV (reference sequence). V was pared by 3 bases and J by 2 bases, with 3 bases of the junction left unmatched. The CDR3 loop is CASSFGDRNYGYTF. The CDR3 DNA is TGTGCCAGCAGTTTCGGGGACAGAAACTATGGCTACACCTTC.

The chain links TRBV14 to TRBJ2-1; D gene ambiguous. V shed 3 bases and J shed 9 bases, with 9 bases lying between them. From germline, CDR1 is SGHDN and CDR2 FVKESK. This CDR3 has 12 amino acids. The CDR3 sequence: CASSHPDGEQFF. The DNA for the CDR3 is TGTGCCAGCAGCCACCCAGACGGTGAGCAGTTCTTC.

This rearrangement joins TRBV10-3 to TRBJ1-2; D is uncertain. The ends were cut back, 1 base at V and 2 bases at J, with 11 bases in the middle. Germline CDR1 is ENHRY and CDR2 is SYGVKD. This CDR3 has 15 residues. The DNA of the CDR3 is TGTGCCATCAGTGAGTATCAGGTTGCAAACTATGGCTACACCTTC. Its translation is CAISEYQVANYGYTF.

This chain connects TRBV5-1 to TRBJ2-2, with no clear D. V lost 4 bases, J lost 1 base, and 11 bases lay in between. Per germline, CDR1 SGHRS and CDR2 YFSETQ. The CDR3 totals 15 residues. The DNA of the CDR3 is TGCGCCAGCAGCCCTTTGGCAGGGAACACCGGGGAGCTGTTTTTT. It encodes CASSPLAGNTGELFF. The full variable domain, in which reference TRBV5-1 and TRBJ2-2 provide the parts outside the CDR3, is KAGVTQTPRYLIKTRGQQVTLSCSPISGHRSVSWYQQTPGQGLQFLFEYFSETQRNKGNFPGRFSGRQFSNSRSEMNVSTLELGDSALYLCASSPLAGNTGELFFGEGSRLTVL.

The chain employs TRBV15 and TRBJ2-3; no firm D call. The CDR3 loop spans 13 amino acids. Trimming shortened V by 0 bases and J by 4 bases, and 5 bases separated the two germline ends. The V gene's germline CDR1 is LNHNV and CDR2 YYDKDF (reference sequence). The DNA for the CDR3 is TGTGCCACCAGCAGAGATCTGGCAGATACGCAGTATTTT. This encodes CATSRDLADTQYF. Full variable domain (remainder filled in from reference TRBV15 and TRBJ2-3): DAMVIQNPRYQVTQFGKPVTLSCSQTLNHNVMYWYQQKSSQAPKLLFHYYDKDFNNEADTPDNFQSRRPNTSFCFLDIRSPGLGDTAMYLCATSRDLADTQYFGPGTRLTVL.

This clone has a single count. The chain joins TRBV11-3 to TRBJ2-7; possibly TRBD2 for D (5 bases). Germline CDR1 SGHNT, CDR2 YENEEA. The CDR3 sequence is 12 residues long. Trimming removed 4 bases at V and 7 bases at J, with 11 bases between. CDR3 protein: CASSSFSGEQYF. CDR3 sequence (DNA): TGTGCCAGCAGCTCATTTTCGGGGGAGCAGTACTTC.

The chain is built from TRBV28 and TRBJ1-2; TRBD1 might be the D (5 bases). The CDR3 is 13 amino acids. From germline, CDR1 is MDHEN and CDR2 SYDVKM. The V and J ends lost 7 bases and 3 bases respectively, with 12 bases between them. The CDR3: CASMVGDYYGYTF. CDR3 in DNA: TGTGCCAGCATGGTAGGGGATTACTATGGCTACACCTTC.

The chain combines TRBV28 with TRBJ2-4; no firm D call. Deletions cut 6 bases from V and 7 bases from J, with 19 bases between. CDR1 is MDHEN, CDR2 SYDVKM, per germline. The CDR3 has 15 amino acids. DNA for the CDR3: TGTGCCAGCAGCTCCTCTGAATTGCGTATGAACATTCAGTACTTC. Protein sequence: CASSSSELRMNIQYF.

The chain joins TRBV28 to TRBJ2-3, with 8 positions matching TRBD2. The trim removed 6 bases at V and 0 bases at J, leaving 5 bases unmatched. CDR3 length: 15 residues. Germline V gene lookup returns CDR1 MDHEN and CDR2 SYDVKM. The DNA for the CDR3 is TGTGCCAGCAGAAAAGAGCGGGAGAGCACAGATACGCAGTATTTT. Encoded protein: CASRKERESTDTQYF.

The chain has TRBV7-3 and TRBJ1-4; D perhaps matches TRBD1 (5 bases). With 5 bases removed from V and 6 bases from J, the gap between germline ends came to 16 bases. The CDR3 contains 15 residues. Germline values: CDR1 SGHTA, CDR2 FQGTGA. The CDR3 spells CASSLGTGEDEKLFF. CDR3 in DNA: TGTGCCAGCAGCCTAGGGACGGGGGAGGATGAAAAACTGTTTTTT.

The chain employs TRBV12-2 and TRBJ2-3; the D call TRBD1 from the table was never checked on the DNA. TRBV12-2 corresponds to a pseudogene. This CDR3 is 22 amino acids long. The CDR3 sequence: CASRFTPPGFPSSVQGTDTQYF. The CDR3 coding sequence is TGTGCAAGTCGCTTCACACCGCCAGGGTTCCCGAGCTCCGTTCAAGGCACAGATACGCAGTATTTT.

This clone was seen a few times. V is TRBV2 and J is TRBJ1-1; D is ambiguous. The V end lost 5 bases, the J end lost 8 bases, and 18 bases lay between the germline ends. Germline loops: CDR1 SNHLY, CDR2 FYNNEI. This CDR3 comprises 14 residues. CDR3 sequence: CASSIPGPKKEAFF. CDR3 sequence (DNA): TGTGCCAGCAGTATCCCGGGCCCCAAAAAGGAAGCTTTCTTT.

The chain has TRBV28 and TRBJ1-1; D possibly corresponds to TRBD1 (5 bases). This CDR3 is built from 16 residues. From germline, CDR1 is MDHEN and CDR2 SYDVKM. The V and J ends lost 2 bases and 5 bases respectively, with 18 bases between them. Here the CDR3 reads CASSLSLLGVRTEAFF. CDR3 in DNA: TGTGCCAGCAGTTTAAGTCTTCTGGGGGTTCGGACTGAAGCTTTCTTT.

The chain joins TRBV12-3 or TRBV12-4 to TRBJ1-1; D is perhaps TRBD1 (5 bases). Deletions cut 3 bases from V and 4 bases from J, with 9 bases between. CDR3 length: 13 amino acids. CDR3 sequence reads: CASSFGTGTEAFF. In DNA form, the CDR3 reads TGTGCCAGCAGTTTCGGAACAGGCACTGAAGCTTTCTTT.